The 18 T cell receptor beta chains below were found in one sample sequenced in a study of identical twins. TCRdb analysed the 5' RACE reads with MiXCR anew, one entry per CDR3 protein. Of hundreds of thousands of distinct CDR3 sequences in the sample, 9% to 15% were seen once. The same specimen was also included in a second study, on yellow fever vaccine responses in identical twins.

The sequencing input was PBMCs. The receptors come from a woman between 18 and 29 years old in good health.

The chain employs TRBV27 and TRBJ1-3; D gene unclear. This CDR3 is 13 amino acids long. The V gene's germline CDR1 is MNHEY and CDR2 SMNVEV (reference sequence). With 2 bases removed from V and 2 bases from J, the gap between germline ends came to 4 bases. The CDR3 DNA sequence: TGTGCCAGCAGTTTAATTCCTGGAAACACCATATATTTT. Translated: CASSLIPGNTIYF.

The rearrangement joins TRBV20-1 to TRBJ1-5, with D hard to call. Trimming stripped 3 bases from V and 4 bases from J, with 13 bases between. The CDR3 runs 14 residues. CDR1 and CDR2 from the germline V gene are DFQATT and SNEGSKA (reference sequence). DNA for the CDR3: TGCAGTGCTAGCCGCGGTCCCCCGAATCAGCCCCAGCATTTT. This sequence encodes CSASRGPPNQPQHF.

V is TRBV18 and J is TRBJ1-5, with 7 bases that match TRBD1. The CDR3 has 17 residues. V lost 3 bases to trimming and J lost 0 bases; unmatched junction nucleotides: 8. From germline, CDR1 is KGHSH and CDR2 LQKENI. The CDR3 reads CASSPFTGDDSNQPQHF. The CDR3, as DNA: TGTGCCAGCTCACCTTTCACAGGGGACGATAGCAATCAGCCCCAGCATTTT.

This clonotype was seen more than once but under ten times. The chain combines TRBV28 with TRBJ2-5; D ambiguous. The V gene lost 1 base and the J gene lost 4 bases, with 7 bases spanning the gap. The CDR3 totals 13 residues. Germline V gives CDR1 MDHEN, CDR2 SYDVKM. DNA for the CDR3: TGTGCCAGCAGTTTATACCTTAGAGAGACCCAGTACTTC. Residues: CASSLYLRETQYF.

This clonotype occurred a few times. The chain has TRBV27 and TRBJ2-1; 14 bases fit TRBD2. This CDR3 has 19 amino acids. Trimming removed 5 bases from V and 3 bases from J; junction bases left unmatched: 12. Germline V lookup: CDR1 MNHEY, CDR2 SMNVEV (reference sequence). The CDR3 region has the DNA TGTGCCAGCAGTCCACTCGGGACTAGCGGGAGAAGGAGCTACAATGAGCAGTTCTTC. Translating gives CASSPLGTSGRRSYNEQFF.

The CDR3 nucleotides are TGTGCCAGCAGCTTAGGCGGGGGAGGGGATGTCTACGAGCAGTACTTC. This encodes CASSLGGGGDVYEQYF. The chain combines TRBV7-6 with TRBJ2-7; TRBD2 matches 7 bases. V was pared by 1 base and J by 3 bases, with 9 bases of the junction left unmatched. CDR3 length: 16 residues. In germline, CDR1 is SGHVS, CDR2 FNYEAQ. The full variable domain, its missing parts supplied by reference TRBV7-6 and TRBJ2-7, is GAGVSQSPRYKVTKRGQDVALRCDPISGHVSLYWYRQALGQGPEFLTYFNYEAQQDKSGLPNDRFSAERPEGSISTLTIQRTEQRDSAMYRCASSLGGGGDVYEQYFGPGTRLTVT.

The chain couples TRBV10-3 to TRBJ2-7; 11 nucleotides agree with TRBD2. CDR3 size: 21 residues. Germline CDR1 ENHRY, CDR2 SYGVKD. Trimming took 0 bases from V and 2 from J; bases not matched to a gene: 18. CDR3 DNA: TGTGCCATCAGTGAGTCGACTCTTTTAGCGGGAGGGCCGCGAATACCCTACGAGCAGTACTTC. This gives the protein CAISESTLLAGGPRIPYEQYF.

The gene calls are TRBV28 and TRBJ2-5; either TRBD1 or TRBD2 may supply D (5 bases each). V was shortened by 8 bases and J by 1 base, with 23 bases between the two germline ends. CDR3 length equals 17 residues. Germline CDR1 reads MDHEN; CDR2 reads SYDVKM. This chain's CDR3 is CASRSRGAPYTQETQYF. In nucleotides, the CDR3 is TGTGCCAGCCGGAGTAGAGGGGCACCGTATACCCAAGAGACCCAGTACTTC.

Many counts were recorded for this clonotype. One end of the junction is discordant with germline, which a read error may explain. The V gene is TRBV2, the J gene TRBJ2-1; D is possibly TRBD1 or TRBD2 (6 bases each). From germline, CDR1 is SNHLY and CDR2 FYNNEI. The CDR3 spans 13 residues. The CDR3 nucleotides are TGTGCCAGCTCAGAGTGGGGGGCCAATCAGCAGTTCTTC. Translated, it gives CASSEWGANQQFF.

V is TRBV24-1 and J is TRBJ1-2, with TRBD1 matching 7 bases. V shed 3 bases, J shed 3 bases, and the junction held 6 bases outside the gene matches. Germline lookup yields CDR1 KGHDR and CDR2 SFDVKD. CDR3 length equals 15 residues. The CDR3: CATSDPVQGDYGYTF. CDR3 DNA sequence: TGTGCCACCAGTGATCCTGTTCAGGGGGACTATGGCTACACCTTC.

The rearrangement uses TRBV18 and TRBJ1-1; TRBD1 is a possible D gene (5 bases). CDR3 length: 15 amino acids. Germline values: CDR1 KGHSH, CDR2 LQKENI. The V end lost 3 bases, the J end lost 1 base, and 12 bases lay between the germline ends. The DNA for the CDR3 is TGTGCCAGCTCACCTCGACAGAGACCGAACACTGAAGCTTTCTTT. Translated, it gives CASSPRQRPNTEAFF.

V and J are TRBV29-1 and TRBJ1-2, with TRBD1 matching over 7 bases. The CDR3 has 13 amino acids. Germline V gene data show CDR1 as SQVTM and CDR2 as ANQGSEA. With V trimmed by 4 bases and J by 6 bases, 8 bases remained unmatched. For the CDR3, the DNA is TGCAGCGTTGTTAAACAGGGGAATAATGGCTACACCTTC. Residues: CSVVKQGNNGYTF. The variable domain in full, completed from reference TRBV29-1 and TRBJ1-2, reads SAVISQKPSRDICQRGTSLTIQCQVDSQVTMMFWYRQQPGQSLTLIATANQGSEATYESGFVIDKFPISRPNLTFSTLTVSNMSPEDSSIYLCSVVKQGNNGYTFGSGTRLTVV.

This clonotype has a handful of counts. CDR3 nucleotides: TGTGCCAGCAGCTCCCCTAGGTTTAGCGGGGGGGCCTCACCCACTAAAAATGAGCAGTTCTTC. This translates into CASSSPRFSGGASPTKNEQFF. This sequence joins TRBV7-6 and TRBJ2-1, with 11 bases matching TRBD2. Germline V gene lookup returns CDR1 SGHVS and CDR2 FNYEAQ. The CDR3 is 21 residues long. V shed 4 bases and J 7 bases; nucleotides not matched to a gene: 24.

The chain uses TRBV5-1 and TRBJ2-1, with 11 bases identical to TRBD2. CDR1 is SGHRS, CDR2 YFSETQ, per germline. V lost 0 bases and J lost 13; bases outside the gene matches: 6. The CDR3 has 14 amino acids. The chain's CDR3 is CASSLALAGGSQFF. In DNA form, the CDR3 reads TGCGCCAGCAGCTTGGCTCTAGCGGGAGGTTCACAGTTCTTC.

This CDR3 is CASSLWLAGGPRNEQFF. The CDR3 coding sequence is TGTGCCAGCAGTTTATGGCTAGCGGGAGGGCCGCGGAATGAGCAGTTCTTC. This chain uses TRBV27 with TRBJ2-1, with 12 bases fitting TRBD2. CDR3 size: 17 residues. The germline CDR1 and CDR2 sequences are MNHEY and SMNVEV (reference sequence). The trim removed 1 base at V and 7 bases at J, leaving 8 bases unmatched.

The CDR3 coding sequence is TGTGCCAGCAAATTCCTCGACAATGAGCAGTTCTTC. Residues: CASKFLDNEQFF. The J gene is TRBJ2-1, the V gene TRBV12-3 or TRBV12-4; unclear D gene. Trimming left V 7 bases short and J 5 bases short, with 9 bases between. This CDR3 spans 12 amino acids.

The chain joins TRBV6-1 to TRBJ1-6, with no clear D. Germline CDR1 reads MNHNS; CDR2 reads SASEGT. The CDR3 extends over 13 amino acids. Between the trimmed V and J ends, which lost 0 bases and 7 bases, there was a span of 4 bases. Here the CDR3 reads CASSEAWNSPLHF. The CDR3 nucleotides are TGTGCCAGCAGTGAAGCCTGGAATTCACCCCTCCACTTT.

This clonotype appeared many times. The CDR3 loop is CASIPPGDARYGYTF. Here the CDR3 DNA reads TGTGCCAGCATTCCCCCGGGGGACGCGCGTTATGGCTACACCTTC. This chain connects TRBV2 to TRBJ1-2, with TRBD1 as a possible D gene (5 bases). The germline V and J ends were trimmed by 7 bases and 5 bases, with 20 bases remaining between them. This CDR3 has 15 amino acids. From germline, CDR1 is SNHLY and CDR2 FYNNEI.